This T cell receptor beta chain was identified during a study of vaccination effects on CD4 cells after COVID-19. J gave up 2 bases and V 2 bases, and 7 bases lay outside the gene matches. The CDR3 is 16 residues long. In germline, CDR1 is SEHNR, CDR2 FQNEAQ (reference sequence). Assay used: immunoSEQ multiplex PCR; TCRdb lists only in-frame clones, some missing. The table includes 57,000 or so clones, 78% detected once. Isolation of CD4+ T cells took place after approximately ten days of culture. The participants, recipients of two vaccine doses, got either BNT162b2 or mRNA-1273. A remark on this clone: The antigen is not known.

The material sequenced was CD4+ T cells from PBMCs cultured without peptide, taken after COVID-19 vaccination. The rearrangement links TRBV7-9 to TRBJ2-3; 7 nucleotides line up with TRBD1. The receptor comes from a human donor who received a COVID-19 vaccine. CDR3: CASSLSAGTATDTQYF. The CDR3 DNA reads as TGTGCCAGCAGCTTATCTGCCGGGACAGCCACAGATACGCAGTATTTT.